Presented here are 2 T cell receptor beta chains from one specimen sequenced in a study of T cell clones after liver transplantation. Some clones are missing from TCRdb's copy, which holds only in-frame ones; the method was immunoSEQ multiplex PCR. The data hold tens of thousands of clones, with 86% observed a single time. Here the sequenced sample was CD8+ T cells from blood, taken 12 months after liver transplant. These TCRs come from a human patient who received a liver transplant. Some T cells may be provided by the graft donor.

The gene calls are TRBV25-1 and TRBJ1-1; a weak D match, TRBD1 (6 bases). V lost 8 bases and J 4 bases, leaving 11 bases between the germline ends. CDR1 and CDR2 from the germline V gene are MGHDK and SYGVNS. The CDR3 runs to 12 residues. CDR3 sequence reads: CASAAGVTEAFF. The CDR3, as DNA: TGTGCCAGCGCCGCAGGGGTCACTGAAGCTTTCTTT. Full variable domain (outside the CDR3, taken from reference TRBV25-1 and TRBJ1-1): EADIYQTPRYLVIGTGKKITLECSQTMGHDKMYWYQQDPGMELHLIHYSYGVNSTEKGDLSSESTVSRIRTEHFPLTLESARPSHTSQYLCASAAGVTEAFFGQGTRLTVV.

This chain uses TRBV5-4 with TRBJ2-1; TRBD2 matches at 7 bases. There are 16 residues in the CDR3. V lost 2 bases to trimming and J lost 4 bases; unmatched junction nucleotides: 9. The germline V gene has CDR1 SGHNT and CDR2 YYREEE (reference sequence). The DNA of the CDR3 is TGTGCCAGCAGCTTCGTCGCGGGAGCGGGTTACAATGAGCAGTTCTTC. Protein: CASSFVAGAGYNEQFF.